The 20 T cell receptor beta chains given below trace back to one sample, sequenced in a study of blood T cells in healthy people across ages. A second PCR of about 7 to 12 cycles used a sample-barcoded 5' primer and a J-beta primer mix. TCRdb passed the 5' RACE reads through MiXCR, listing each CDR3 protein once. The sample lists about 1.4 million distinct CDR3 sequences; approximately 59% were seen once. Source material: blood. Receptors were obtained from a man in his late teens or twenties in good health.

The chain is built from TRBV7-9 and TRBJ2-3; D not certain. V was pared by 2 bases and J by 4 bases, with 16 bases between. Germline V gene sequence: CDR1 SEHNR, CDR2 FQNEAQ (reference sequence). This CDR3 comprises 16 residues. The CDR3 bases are TGTGCCAGCAGCTTACCCCCGAAAGGGTCGGCAGATACGCAGTATTTT. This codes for CASSLPPKGSADTQYF.

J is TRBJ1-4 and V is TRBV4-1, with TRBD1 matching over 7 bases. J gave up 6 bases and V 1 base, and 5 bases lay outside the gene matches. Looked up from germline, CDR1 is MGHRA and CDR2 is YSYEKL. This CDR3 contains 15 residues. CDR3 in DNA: TGCGCCAGCAGCCAAGGTCAGGGACAGTATGAAAAACTGTTTTTT. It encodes CASSQGQGQYEKLFF.

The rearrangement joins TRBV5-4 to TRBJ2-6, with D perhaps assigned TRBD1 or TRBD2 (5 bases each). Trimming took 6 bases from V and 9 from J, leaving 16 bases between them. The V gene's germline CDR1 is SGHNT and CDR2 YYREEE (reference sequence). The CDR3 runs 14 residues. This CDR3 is CASTQGVEVNVLTF. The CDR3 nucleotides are TGTGCCAGCACCCAGGGCGTGGAGGTCAACGTCCTGACTTTC.

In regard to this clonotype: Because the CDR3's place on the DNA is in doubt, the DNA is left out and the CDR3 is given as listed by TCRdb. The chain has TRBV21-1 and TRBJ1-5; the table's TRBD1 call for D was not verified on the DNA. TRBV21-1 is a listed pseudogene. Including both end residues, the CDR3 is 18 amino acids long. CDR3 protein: CASSKVGQGAENNQPQHF.

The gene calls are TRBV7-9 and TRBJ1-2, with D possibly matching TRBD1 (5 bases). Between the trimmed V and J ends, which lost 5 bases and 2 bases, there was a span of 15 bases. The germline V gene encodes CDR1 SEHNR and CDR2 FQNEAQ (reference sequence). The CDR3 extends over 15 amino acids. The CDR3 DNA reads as TGTGCCAGCAGCCCTCGGCCGGGGGGGAACTATGGCTACACCTTC. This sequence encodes CASSPRPGGNYGYTF.

CDR3 protein: CASIPYRGSSETQYF. In DNA, the CDR3 is TGTGCCAGCATCCCGTACAGGGGAAGCTCGGAGACCCAGTACTTC. V is TRBV28 and J is TRBJ2-5; 7 bases are a match to TRBD1. Germline V lookup: CDR1 MDHEN, CDR2 SYDVKM. The trim removed 7 bases at V and 5 bases at J, leaving 13 bases unmatched. CDR3 length: 15 amino acids.

The CDR3 is CASSFFPPTGSGNEQFF. As DNA, the CDR3 is TGTGCCAGCAGTTTTTTCCCCCCCACAGGATCGGGGAATGAGCAGTTCTTC. V and J are TRBV12-3 or TRBV12-4 and TRBJ2-1; D tentatively fits TRBD1 or TRBD2 (5 bases each). This CDR3 is 17 amino acids long. Deletions cut 3 bases from V and 7 bases from J, with 22 bases between.

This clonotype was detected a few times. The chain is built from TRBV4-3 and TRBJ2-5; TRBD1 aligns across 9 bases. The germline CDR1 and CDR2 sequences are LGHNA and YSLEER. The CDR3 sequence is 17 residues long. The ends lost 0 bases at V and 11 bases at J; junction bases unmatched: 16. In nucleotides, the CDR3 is TGCGCCAGCAGCCAAGAGTCCCGGACAGGGGAAATGGAAGAGCAGTACTTC. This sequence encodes CASSQESRTGEMEEQYF.

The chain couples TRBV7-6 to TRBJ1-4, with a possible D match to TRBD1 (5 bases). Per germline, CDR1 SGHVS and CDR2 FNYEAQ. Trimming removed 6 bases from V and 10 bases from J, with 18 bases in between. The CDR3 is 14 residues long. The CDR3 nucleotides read TGTGCCAGCAGGTCGGGCAGAGGGGATGGAAAACTGTTTTTT. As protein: CASRSGRGDGKLFF.

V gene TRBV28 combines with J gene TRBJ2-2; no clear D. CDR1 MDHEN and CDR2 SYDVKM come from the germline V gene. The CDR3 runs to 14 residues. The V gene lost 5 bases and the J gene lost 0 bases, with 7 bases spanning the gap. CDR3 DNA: TGTGCCAGCAGTGACACAGCGAACACCGGGGAGCTGTTTTTT. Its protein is CASSDTANTGELFF.

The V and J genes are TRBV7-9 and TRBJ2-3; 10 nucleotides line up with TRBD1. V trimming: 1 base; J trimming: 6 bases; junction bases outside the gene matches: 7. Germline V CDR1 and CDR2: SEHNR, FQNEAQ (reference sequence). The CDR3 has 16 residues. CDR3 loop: CASSLVGTGVKDTQYF. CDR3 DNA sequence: TGTGCCAGCAGCTTAGTCGGGACAGGGGTGAAGGATACGCAGTATTTT.

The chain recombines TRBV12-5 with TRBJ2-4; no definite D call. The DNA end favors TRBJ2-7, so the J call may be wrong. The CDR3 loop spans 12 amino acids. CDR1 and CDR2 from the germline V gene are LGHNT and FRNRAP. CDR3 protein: CASGFLAYEQYF. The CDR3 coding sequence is TGTGCTAGTGGTTTTTTAGCATACGAGCAGTACTTC.

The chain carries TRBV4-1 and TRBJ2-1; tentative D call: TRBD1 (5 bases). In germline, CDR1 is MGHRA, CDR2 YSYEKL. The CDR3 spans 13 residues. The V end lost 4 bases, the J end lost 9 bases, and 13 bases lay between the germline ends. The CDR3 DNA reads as TGCGCCAGCAGCCGGATAACGGACACTGAGCAGTTCTTC. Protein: CASSRITDTEQFF.

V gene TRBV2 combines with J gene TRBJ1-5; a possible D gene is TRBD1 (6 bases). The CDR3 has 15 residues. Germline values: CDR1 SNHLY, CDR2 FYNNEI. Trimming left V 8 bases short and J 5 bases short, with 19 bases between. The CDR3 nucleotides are TGTGCCAGCGCACAAGAACAGGGCCGGGATCAGCCCCAGCATTTT. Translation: CASAQEQGRDQPQHF.

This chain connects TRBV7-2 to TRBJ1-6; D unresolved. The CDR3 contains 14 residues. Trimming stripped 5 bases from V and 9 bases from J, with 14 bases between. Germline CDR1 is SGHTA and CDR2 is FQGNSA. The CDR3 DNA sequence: TGTGCCAGCAGCCCAGTGGTAGTTGGTTCACCCCTCCACTTT. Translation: CASSPVVVGSPLHF.

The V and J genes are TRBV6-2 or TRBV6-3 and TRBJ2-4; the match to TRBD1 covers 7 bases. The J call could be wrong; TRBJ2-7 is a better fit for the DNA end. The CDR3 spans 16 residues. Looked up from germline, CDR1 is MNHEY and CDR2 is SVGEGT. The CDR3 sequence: CASRRSGGLNGYEQYF. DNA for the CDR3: TGTGCCAGCAGAAGATCAGGGGGATTAAACGGCTACGAGCAGTACTTC.

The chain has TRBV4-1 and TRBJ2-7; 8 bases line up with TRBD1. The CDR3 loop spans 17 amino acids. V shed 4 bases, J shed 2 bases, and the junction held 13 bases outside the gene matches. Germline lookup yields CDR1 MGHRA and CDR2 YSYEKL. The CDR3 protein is CASSLATGAFGPYEQYF. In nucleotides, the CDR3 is TGCGCCAGCAGCCTCGCGACAGGGGCCTTTGGCCCCTACGAGCAGTACTTC.

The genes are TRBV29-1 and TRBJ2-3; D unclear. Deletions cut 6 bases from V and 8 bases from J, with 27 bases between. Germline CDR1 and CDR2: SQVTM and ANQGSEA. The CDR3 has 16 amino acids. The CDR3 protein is CSVVVGNDPGAGTQYF. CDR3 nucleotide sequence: TGCAGCGTAGTGGTGGGTAACGACCCAGGTGCAGGTACGCAGTATTTT.

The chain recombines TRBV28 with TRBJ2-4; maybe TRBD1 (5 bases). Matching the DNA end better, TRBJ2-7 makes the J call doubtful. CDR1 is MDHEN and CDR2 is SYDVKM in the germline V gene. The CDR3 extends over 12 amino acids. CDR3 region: CASIGLGPEQYF. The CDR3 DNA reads TGTGCCAGCATTGGGTTGGGGCCCGAGCAGTACTTC.

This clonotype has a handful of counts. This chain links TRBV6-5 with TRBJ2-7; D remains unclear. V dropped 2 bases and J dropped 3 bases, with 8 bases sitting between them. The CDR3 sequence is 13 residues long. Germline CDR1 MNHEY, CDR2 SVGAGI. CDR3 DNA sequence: TGTGCCAGCAGTTACGGGCCATACTACGAGCAGTACTTC. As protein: CASSYGPYYEQYF.